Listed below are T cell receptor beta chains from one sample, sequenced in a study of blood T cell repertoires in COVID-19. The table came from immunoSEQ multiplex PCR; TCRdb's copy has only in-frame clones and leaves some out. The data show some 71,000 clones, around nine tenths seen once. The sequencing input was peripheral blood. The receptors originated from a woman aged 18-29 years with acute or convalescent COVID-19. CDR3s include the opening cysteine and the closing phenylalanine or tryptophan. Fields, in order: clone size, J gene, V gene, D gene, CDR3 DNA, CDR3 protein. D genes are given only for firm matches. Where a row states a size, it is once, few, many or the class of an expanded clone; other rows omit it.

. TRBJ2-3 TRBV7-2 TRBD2 TGTGCCAGCAGTCTACAGCGGGGGGGAACAGATACGCAGTATTTT CASSLQRGGTDTQYF
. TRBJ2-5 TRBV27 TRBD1 TGTGCCAGCAGTTCACTTGGGACAGGGCAAGAGACCCAGTACTTC CASSSLGTGQETQYF
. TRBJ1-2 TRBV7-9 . TGTGCCAGCACCTATGAGGTTCGGGGAGGTGGCTACACCTTC CASTYEVRGGGYTF
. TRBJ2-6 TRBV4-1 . TGCGCCAGCAGCCAAGCCCCAGGGCTACCCTCTGGGGCCAACGTCCTGACTTTC CASSQAPGLPSGANVLTF
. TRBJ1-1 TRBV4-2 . TGTGCCAGCAGCCAAGTTCGCTCAGGGGCGGGTACTGAAGCTTTCTTT CASSQVRSGAGTEAFF
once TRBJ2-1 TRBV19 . TGTGCCAGTAGTATCGTTGCGACAGGAAGAAATGAGCAGTTCTTC CASSIVATGRNEQFF
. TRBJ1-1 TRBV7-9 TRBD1 TGTGCCAGCAGCCCTCCGGGACAGGGGACTCCCAGGGGGACTGAAGCTTTCTTT CASSPPGQGTPRGTEAFF
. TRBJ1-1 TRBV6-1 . TGTGCCAGCAGTGACGGCCAGGGTGTTAGTTTTCGGGACACTGAAGCTTTCTTT CASSDGQGVSFRDTEAFF
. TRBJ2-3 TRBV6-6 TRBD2 TGTGCCAGCAGAAAGTGGCTAGCGGGGAGCACAGATACGCAGTATTTT CASRKWLAGSTDTQYF
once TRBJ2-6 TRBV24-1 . TGTGCCACCAGTGATATTAACAGTCTTTCTGGGGCCAACGTCCTGACTTTC CATSDINSLSGANVLTF
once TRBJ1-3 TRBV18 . TGTGCCAGCTCACCAATAGCGGATGGAAACACCATATATTTT CASSPIADGNTIYF
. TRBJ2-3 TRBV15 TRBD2 TGTGCCACCAGCAGAGCTAGTGAGGCTAGCGGGATTGCAGATACGCAGTATTTT CATSRASEASGIADTQYF
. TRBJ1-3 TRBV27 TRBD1 TGTGCCAGCAGTCCGCGACAGGGGACCTCTGGAAACACCATATATTTT CASSPRQGTSGNTIYF
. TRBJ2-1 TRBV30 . TGTGCCTGGAGCGCAGGGGTTGAGCAGTTCTTC CAWSAGVEQFF
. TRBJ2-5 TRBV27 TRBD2 TGTGCCAGCAGTCATAGCGGGAGGGCCGGGGAGACCCAGTACTTC CASSHSGRAGETQYF
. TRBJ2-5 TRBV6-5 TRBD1 TGTGCCAGCAGCCGGACAGGGGGGATCCAAGAGACCCAGTACTTC CASSRTGGIQETQYF
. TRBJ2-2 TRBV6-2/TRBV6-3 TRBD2 TGTGCCAGCAGTTACGGCCGGACTAGGAACACCGGGGAGCTGTTTTTT CASSYGRTRNTGELFF
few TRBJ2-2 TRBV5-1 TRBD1 TGCGCCAGCAGCTTGTCCCTAGGACAGGGTAACACCGGGGAGCTGTTTTTT CASSLSLGQGNTGELFF
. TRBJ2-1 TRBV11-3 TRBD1 TGTGCCAGCAGCTTAGATTCAAATGGGGGACAGGGGGCGGATGAGCAGTTCTTC CASSLDSNGGQGADEQFF
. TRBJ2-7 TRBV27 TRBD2 TGTGCCAGCAGTTCACTAAAGAAATCGGGACTAGTGTCTTACGAGCAGTACTTC CASSSLKKSGLVSYEQYF
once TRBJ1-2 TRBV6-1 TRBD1 TGTGCCAGCAGTGAACTGACAGGGATAAGTGGTGGCTACACCTTC CASSELTGISGGYTF
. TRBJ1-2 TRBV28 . TGTGCCAGCAGTTTATTTCTGGGACTAAACTATGGCTACACCTTC CASSLFLGLNYGYTF
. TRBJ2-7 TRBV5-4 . TGTGCCAGCAGCTTGGACCCGGGGGTGAATCACGAGCAGTACTTC CASSLDPGVNHEQYF
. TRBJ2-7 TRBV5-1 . TGCGCCAGCAGCTTGGATTGGGCAGGGGCCGCCGAGCAGTACTTC CASSLDWAGAAEQYF
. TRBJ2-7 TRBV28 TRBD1 TGTGCCAGCAGTACCCCGGGACAGGGGAAAGGGGAGCAGTACTTC CASSTPGQGKGEQYF
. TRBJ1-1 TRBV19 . TGTGCCAGTAGTCCTACAATTACAGGGAGCACTGAAGCTTTCTTT CASSPTITGSTEAFF
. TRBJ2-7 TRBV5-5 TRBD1 TGTGCCAGCAGCTTGTCCGGGACAGTGGTAGAAGAGCAGTACTTC CASSLSGTVVEEQYF
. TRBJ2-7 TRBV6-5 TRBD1 TGTGCCAGCAGTTACGGACAGGGCCCCTACGAGCAGTACTTC CASSYGQGPYEQYF
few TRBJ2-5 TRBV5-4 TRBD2 TGTGCCAGCAGCACCACTAGCGGGACTCAAGAGACCCAGTACTTC CASSTTSGTQETQYF
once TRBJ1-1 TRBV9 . TGTGCCAGTGGCCCGGGGGGGGCAATGAACACTGAAGCTTTCTTT CASGPGGAMNTEAFF
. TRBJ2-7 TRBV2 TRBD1 TGTGCAGCAGTGAACCGACTACAGGGGGCCTTCTACGAGCAGTACTTC CAAVNRLQGAFYEQYF
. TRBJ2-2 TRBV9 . TGTGCCAGCAGCCAGCAGGGGACCGGGGAGCTGTTTTTT CASSQQGTGELFF
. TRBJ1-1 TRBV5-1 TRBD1 TGCGCCAGCAGCTCATGGACAGGGAACACTGAAGCTTTCTTT CASSSWTGNTEAFF
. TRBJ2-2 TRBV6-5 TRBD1 TGTGCCAGCACCCCGGGACAGCCGAACACCGGGGAGCTGTTTTTT CASTPGQPNTGELFF
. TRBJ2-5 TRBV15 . TGTGCCACCAGCAGAAGCGCAGGGGACCAAGCGCTCCAGTACTTC CATSRSAGDQALQYF
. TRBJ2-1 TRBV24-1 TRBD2 TGTGCCACCAGTGATGCTACTAGCGGGAGTAAGGGTGAGCAGTTCTTC CATSDATSGSKGEQFF
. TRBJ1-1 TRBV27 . TGTGCCAGCAGTCGTACAGAAAATGAAGCTTTCTTT CASSRTENEAFF
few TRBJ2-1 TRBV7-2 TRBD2 TGTGCCAGCAGCTCGCGACTAGCGGGGGGGACTGAGCAGTTCTTC CASSSRLAGGTEQFF
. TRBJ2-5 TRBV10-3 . TGTGCCATCAGTGAGGAGATCTTGGTCGAGACCCAGTACTTC CAISEEILVETQYF
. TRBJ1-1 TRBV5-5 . TGTGCCAGCAGCTACCAGACGGGAATCAACACTGAAGCTTTCTTT CASSYQTGINTEAFF